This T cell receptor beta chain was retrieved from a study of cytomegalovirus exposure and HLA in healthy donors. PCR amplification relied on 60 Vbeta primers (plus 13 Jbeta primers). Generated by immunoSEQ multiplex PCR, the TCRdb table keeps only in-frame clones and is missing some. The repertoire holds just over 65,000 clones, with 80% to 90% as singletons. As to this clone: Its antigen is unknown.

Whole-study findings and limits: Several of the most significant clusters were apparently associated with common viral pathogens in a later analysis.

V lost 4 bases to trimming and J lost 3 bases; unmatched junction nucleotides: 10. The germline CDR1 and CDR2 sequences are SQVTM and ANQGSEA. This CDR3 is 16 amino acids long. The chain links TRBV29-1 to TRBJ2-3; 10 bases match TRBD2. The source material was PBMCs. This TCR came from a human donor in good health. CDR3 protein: CSVVGMLAGATDTQYF. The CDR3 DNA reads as TGCAGCGTTGTTGGTATGCTAGCGGGGGCGACAGATACGCAGTATTTT.